This entry lists 17 T cell receptor beta chains sequenced from one sample in a study of T cell repertoires in cytomegalovirus infection. Antigens for these TCRs are unknown. TCRdb fed the reads into MiXCR, producing one record per CDR3 protein. The data hold 340,000 or so distinct CDR3 sequences, with roughly 25% observed a single time. The sequences come from cultured PBMCs, collected from culture after CMV antigen stimulation. Receptors originate from a human donor in good health (CMV status not recorded). Some clones in this sample may be carry-over from other donors' samples.

This clonotype was observed a handful of times. The J gene is TRBJ1-2, the V gene TRBV12-3 or TRBV12-4; a weak D match, TRBD1 (6 bases). CDR3 size: 12 residues. The V gene lost 3 bases and the J gene lost 14 bases, with 16 bases spanning the gap. Here the CDR3 reads CASSFRQAYYTF. CDR3 DNA: TGTGCCAGCAGTTTCCGACAGGCTTATTATACCTTC.

With regard to this clonotype: A read error is possible here, since a much larger clone lies one base away. In DNA form, the CDR3 reads TGTGCCAGCAGCTTACTTATTGGCACTGAAGATTTCTTT. Protein: CASSLLIGTEDFF. The chain links TRBV7-2 to TRBJ1-1; unclear D gene. Germline V CDR1 and CDR2: SGHTA, FQGNSA. The CDR3 runs 13 residues. Using reference TRBV7-2 and TRBJ1-1 for the parts outside the CDR3, the full variable domain is GAGVSQSPSNKVTEKGKDVELRCDPISGHTALYWYRQSLGQGLEFLIYFQGNSAPDKSGLPSDRFSAERTGGSVSTLTIQRTQQEDSAVYLCASSLLIGTEDFFGQGTRLTVV.

This chain uses TRBV19 with TRBJ1-1; D is possibly TRBD1 (5 bases). With 9 bases removed from V and 4 bases from J, the gap between germline ends came to 18 bases. Germline V gene data show CDR1 as LNHDA and CDR2 as SQIVND (reference sequence). CDR3 size: 14 residues. For the CDR3, the DNA is TGTGCCAGCTTGGGCGGGGGTTGGGGCACTGAAGCTTTCTTT. This translates into CASLGGGWGTEAFF.

V gene TRBV4-2 combines with J gene TRBJ2-7, with a weak D call TRBD1 (6 bases). The CDR3 has 14 amino acids. V was trimmed by 0 bases and J by 6 bases, leaving 12 bases between them. Germline V CDR1 and CDR2: LGHNA, YNFKEQ. The CDR3 spells CASSQEWGPIEQYF. DNA of the CDR3: TGTGCCAGCAGCCAAGAGTGGGGGCCGATCGAGCAGTACTTC.

This clonotype was observed many times. The CDR3 bases are TGTGCCAGCAGCTCGGAAAGGGGAGAGGAGCTGTTTTTT. It specifies CASSSERGEELFF. The rearrangement uses TRBV7-6 and TRBJ2-2; TRBD1 or TRBD2 may be the D gene (5 bases each). Trimming took off 4 bases at V and 10 bases at J, with 13 bases between the two ends. The CDR3 has 13 residues. Germline V gives CDR1 SGHVS, CDR2 FNYEAQ.

The V gene is TRBV25-1, the J gene TRBJ1-4, with D possibly TRBD1 on 5 matching bases. The CDR3 sequence is 16 residues long. V lost 3 bases to trimming and J lost 4 bases, with 15 bases between them. Germline values: CDR1 MGHDK, CDR2 SYGVNS. This CDR3 reads CASSDGDRDFNEKLFF. The CDR3 bases are TGTGCCAGCAGTGATGGGGACCGGGACTTTAATGAAAAACTGTTTTTT.

This clonotype was observed a few times. The chain has TRBV12-3 or TRBV12-4 and TRBJ2-2; 9 bases are shared with TRBD2. J gave up 4 bases and V 6 bases, and 3 bases lay outside the gene matches. This CDR3 spans 14 amino acids. CDR3 loop: CASRSSGATGELFF. CDR3 nucleotides: TGTGCCAGCAGATCTAGCGGGGCCACCGGGGAGCTGTTTTTT.

The DNA of the CDR3 is TGTGCCAGTAGTATTAGCCTTAGAGATACGCAGTATTTT. Its protein is CASSISLRDTQYF. The chain has TRBV19 and TRBJ2-3; D is uncertain. CDR1 is LNHDA and CDR2 is SQIVND in the germline V gene (reference sequence). The CDR3 is 13 amino acids. V was trimmed by 3 bases and J by 5 bases, leaving 9 bases between them.

This clonotype was seen a handful of times. The chain carries TRBV27 and TRBJ2-7, with 12 bases identical to TRBD2. The CDR3 contains 16 residues. Germline CDR1 MNHEY, CDR2 SMNVEV (reference sequence). With 5 bases clipped from V and 4 bases from J, the junction kept 9 bases outside the gene matches. Here the CDR3 reads CASSRGLAGKMYEQYF. DNA of the CDR3: TGTGCCAGCAGTCGAGGACTAGCGGGAAAGATGTACGAGCAGTACTTC.

This clonotype was seen ten or more times. The V and J genes are TRBV7-6 and TRBJ2-7, with D hard to call. The V and J ends lost 5 bases and 4 bases respectively, with 9 bases between them. CDR1 and CDR2 from the germline V gene are SGHVS and FNYEAQ. The CDR3 spans 12 residues. The DNA of the CDR3 is TGTGCCAGCAGCCGTAGGAAGTACGAGCAGTACTTC. It is translated as CASSRRKYEQYF. Looking up the rest from reference TRBV7-6 and TRBJ2-7 gives the full variable domain: GAGVSQSPRYKVTKRGQDVALRCDPISGHVSLYWYRQALGQGPEFLTYFNYEAQQDKSGLPNDRFSAERPEGSISTLTIQRTEQRDSAMYRCASSRRKYEQYFGPGTRLTVT.

Many counts were recorded for this clonotype. The chain uses TRBV7-6 and TRBJ2-7; 8 nucleotides line up with TRBD2. The V gene's germline CDR1 is SGHVS and CDR2 FNYEAQ. V was pared by 4 bases and J by 1 base, with 9 bases of the junction left unmatched. The CDR3 runs 16 residues. CDR3 protein: CASSSVGRGGSYEQYF. CDR3 in DNA: TGTGCCAGCAGCTCGGTCGGGAGGGGGGGATCCTACGAGCAGTACTTC. Drawing the rest from reference TRBV7-6 and TRBJ2-7, the complete variable domain is GAGVSQSPRYKVTKRGQDVALRCDPISGHVSLYWYRQALGQGPEFLTYFNYEAQQDKSGLPNDRFSAERPEGSISTLTIQRTEQRDSAMYRCASSSVGRGGSYEQYFGPGTRLTVT.

There are a few counts of this clonotype. This chain joins TRBV15 and TRBJ2-7; D is possibly TRBD2 (6 bases). The CDR3 consists of 14 residues. CDR1 is LNHNV, CDR2 YYDKDF, per germline (reference sequence). Between the trimmed V and J ends, which lost 4 bases and 0 bases, there was a span of 10 bases. As DNA, the CDR3 is TGTGCCACCAGCAAAGCCGGGAGCTCCTACGAGCAGTACTTC. It codes for CATSKAGSSYEQYF.

The chain carries TRBV6-1 and TRBJ2-1, with 7 positions matching TRBD2. This CDR3 region has 17 residues. Germline-derived CDR1 and CDR2 are MNHNS and SASEGT. The V segment lost 5 bases and the J segment 0 bases; nucleotides outside the gene matches: 10. The CDR3 here is CASSTRTGLDSYNEQFF. DNA for the CDR3: TGTGCCAGCAGTACCCGTACCGGACTAGACTCCTACAATGAGCAGTTCTTC.

The chain is built from TRBV11-2 and TRBJ2-7; D call uncertain. The V gene lost 1 base and the J gene lost 3 bases, with 4 bases spanning the gap. The germline gives CDR1 SGHAT, CDR2 FQNNGV. This CDR3 has 12 amino acids. CDR3 region: CASSLGHYEQYV. The CDR3 DNA reads as TGTGCCAGCAGCTTAGGACACTACGAGCAGTACGTC.

This clonotype was observed a handful of times. The chain has TRBV18 and TRBJ2-1, with 11 bases matching TRBD2. Germline V lookup: CDR1 KGHSH, CDR2 LQKENI. The CDR3 contains 16 residues. V shed 3 bases and J 5 bases; nucleotides not matched to a gene: 6. The CDR3 coding sequence is TGTGCCAGCTCACCTCTAGCGGGAGGTCTCGACAATGAGCAGTTCTTC. Protein: CASSPLAGGLDNEQFF.

The chain employs TRBV19 and TRBJ1-2; D remains ambiguous. The CDR3 runs 16 residues. V lost 6 bases and J 4 bases, leaving 21 bases between the germline ends. CDR1 and CDR2 (germline): LNHDA, SQIVND (reference sequence). The CDR3 region is CASSPRFTGESYGYTF. The CDR3 DNA follows: TGTGCCAGTAGCCCCAGGTTTACCGGTGAAAGCTATGGCTACACCTTC.

J is TRBJ1-1 and V is TRBV6-2 or TRBV6-3, with unresolved D. With 0 bases removed from V and 1 base from J, the gap between germline ends came to 12 bases. This CDR3 has 16 amino acids. In germline, CDR1 is MNHEY, CDR2 SVGEGT. The CDR3 sequence: CASSYSFGAGNTEAFF. DNA for the CDR3: TGTGCCAGCAGTTACTCATTCGGAGCGGGGAACACTGAAGCTTTCTTT.